This T cell receptor beta chain originates from a study of vaccination and CD4 T cells after COVID-19. Each CDR3 protein is one row after TCRdb ran MiXCR on the PCR reads. Here the sample spans more than 12,000 distinct CDR3 sequences, roughly 71% being singletons. Points from the study as a whole: Median reactive clonotypes, those recognizing SARS-CoV-2, rose from about 22 to 38, not significantly.

Patients returned positive PCR results between March and December 2020, earlier than US Alpha, Beta and Delta variants. As to this clonotype: Its antigen is not identified.

The germline V gene encodes CDR1 MNHEY and CDR2 SVGEGT. J was trimmed by 2 bases and V by 5 bases; bases with no gene match: 2. This CDR3 is 14 amino acids long. The source is a human donor who had recovered from COVID-19. The sample consisted of CD4+ T cells from blood, taken after SARS-CoV-2 vaccination. The rearrangement joins TRBV6-2 or TRBV6-3 to TRBJ2-7; 11 bases are a match to TRBD2. The CDR3 DNA sequence: TGTGCCAGCAGTCGACTAGCGGGACCCTACGAGCAGTACTTC. Its translation is CASSRLAGPYEQYF.